A selection of T cell receptor beta chains follows, all from one sample in a study of TIL therapy for anti-PD-1-resistant metastatic lung cancer. Sequenced by immunoSEQ multiplex PCR; TCRdb stores in-frame clones only, minus some. The repertoire holds tens of thousands of clones, with approximately 86% as singletons. The sample was blood, taken at baseline. All receptors come from a person aged 30 to 80 with non-small cell lung cancer. CDR3s include the opening cysteine and the closing phenylalanine or tryptophan. D genes are given only for firm matches. Clone size appears in some rows only: once, few, many, or a class for an expanded clone.

J: TRBJ2-7
V: TRBV27
size: NA
D: TRBD1
DNA: TGTGCCAGCAGGGGAACCGGGACAGGGTGGGTAAGCGAGCAGTACTTC
CDR3: CASRGTGTGWVSEQYF

J: TRBJ1-2
V: TRBV25-1
size: NA
D: NA
DNA: TGTGCCAGCAGGGAGGAGGTCTCCTATGGCTACACCTTC
CDR3: CASREEVSYGYTF

J: TRBJ2-1
V: TRBV7-2
size: NA
D: TRBD1
DNA: TGTGCCAGCAGCCCCCTAGGACAGGGAGGTAATGAGCAGTTCTTC
CDR3: CASSPLGQGGNEQFF

J: TRBJ2-5
V: TRBV2
size: NA
D: NA
DNA: TGTGCCAGCAGTGAGGGTCGGGCCCAGGGCGCGGAGACCCAGTACTTC
CDR3: CASSEGRAQGAETQYF

J: TRBJ2-7
V: TRBV18
size: NA
D: NA
DNA: TGTGCCAGCTCACCACCTGACAGGAACGAGCAGTACTTC
CDR3: CASSPPDRNEQYF

J: TRBJ2-2
V: TRBV5-1
size: NA
D: TRBD2
DNA: TGCGCCAGCAGCTTGGTCGTTGGGGGGGCCGGGGAGCTGTTTTTT
CDR3: CASSLVVGGAGELFF

J: TRBJ1-1
V: TRBV5-1
size: NA
D: NA
DNA: TGCGCCAGCAGCCTACAGGGATCCGGTCTCAGCGGGGGAGCTTTCTTT
CDR3: CASSLQGSGLSGGAFF

J: TRBJ1-6
V: TRBV9
size: NA
D: NA
DNA: TGTGCCAGCAGCGTAGCGGATAATTCACCCCTCCACTTT
CDR3: CASSVADNSPLHF

J: TRBJ2-7
V: TRBV6-2/TRBV6-3
size: NA
D: NA
DNA: TGTGCCAGCAGTTGGACGGTGAGCACCTACGAGCAGTACTTC
CDR3: CASSWTVSTYEQYF

J: TRBJ1-2
V: TRBV7-3
size: once
D: TRBD1
DNA: TGTGCCAGCAGCGGGAAGGGGGGCCGGACAGGGGTGTGTGGCTACACCTTC
CDR3: CASSGKGGRTGVCGYTF

J: TRBJ1-6
V: TRBV6-5
size: few
D: TRBD1
DNA: TGTGCCAGCAGCACCTGGGGACAGGGGGCTTCACCCCTCCACTTT
CDR3: CASSTWGQGASPLHF

J: TRBJ2-7
V: TRBV6-5
size: NA
D: NA
DNA: TGTGCCAGCAACCGATTAAGGGGCCTCTACGAGCAGTACTTC
CDR3: CASNRLRGLYEQYF

J: TRBJ1-4
V: TRBV2
size: NA
D: NA
DNA: TGTGCCAGCAGTGAGGGGCTTTTACTTGTGGCTAATGAAAAACTGTTTTTT
CDR3: CASSEGLLLVANEKLFF